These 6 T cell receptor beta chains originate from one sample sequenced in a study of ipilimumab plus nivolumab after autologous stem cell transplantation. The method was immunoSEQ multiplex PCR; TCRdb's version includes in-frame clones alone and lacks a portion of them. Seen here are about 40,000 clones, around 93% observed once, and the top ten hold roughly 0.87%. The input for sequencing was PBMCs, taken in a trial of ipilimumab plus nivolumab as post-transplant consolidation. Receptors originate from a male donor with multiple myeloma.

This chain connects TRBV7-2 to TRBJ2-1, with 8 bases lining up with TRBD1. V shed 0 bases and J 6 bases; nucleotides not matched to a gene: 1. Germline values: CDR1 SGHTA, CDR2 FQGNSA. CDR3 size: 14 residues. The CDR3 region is CASSLARGLNEQFF. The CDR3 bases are TGTGCCAGCAGCTTAGCCAGGGGGCTCAATGAGCAGTTCTTC.

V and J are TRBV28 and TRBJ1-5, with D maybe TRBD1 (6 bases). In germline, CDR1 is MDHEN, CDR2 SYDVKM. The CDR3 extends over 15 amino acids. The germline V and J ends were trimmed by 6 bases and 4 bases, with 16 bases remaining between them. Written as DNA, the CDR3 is TGTGCCAGCAGCCCCAGCAGGCAGGGGAATCAGCCCCAGCATTTT. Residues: CASSPSRQGNQPQHF.

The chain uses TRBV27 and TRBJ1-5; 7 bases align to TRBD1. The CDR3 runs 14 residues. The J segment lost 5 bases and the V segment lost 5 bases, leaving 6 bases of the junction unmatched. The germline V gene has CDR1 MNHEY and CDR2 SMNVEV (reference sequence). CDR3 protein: CASSSTGAYQPQHF. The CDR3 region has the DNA TGTGCCAGCAGTAGCACAGGGGCCTATCAGCCCCAGCATTTT.

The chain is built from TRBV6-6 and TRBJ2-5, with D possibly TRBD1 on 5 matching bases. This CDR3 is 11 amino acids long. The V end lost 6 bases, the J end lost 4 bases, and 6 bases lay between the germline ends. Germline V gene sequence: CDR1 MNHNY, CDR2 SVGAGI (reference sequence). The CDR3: CASSQGETQYF. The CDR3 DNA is TGTGCCAGCAGCCAGGGAGAGACCCAGTACTTC.

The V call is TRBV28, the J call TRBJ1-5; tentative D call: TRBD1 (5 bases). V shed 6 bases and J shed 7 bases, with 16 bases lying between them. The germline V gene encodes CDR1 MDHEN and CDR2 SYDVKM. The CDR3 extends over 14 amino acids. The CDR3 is CASSVPGGDQPQHF. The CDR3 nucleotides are TGTGCCAGCAGCGTCCCTGGGGGAGACCAGCCCCAGCATTTT.

In DNA, the CDR3 is TGTGCCAGCAGTCGCTCGGGGCACCAGAACACTGAAGCTTTCTTT. Amino acids: CASSRSGHQNTEAFF. The chain joins TRBV2 to TRBJ1-1, with D possibly TRBD1 on 5 matching bases. Trimming shortened V by 5 bases and J by 1 base, and 14 bases separated the two germline ends. The germline CDR1 and CDR2 sequences are SNHLY and FYNNEI. The CDR3 spans 15 residues.